The rows below give T cell receptor beta chains drawn from one sample of a study of blood T cell repertoires in COVID-19. The assay was immunoSEQ multiplex PCR, and TCRdb's table has in-frame clones only and misses some. The sample records about 250,000 clones, around 86% being singletons. The source material was PBMCs or T cells enriched from blood (not recorded which). These receptors all stem from a man aged 40-49 years who had recovered from COVID-19. The CDR3 runs from the conserved cysteine through the conserved F or W. The D gene is left open where the match is weak. A row's size may be missing; if present it is once, few, many or a size class.

TRBV6-5	TRBJ2-7	NA	TRBD2	TGTGCCAGCAGTTACCGGACTAGGTACGAGCAGTACTTC	CASSYRTRYEQYF
TRBV12-1	TRBJ2-1	NA	NA	TGTGCCAGCTCAACTAGCGGGAGAAGACACAATGAGCAGTTCTTC	CASSTSGRRHNEQFF
TRBV28	TRBJ1-3	NA	NA	TGTGCCACCTCCGACACGAGCTCTGGAAACACCATATATTTT	CATSDTSSGNTIYF
TRBV18	TRBJ2-5	NA	TRBD2	TGTGCCAGCTCACTTGGGACTAGCGGGGCACAAGAGACCCAGTACTTC	CASSLGTSGAQETQYF
TRBV28	TRBJ1-2	NA	TRBD1	TGTGCCAGCAGTTCTCCGGGACAGGGGGCGGGAGGCTACACCTTC	CASSSPGQGAGGYTF
TRBV3-1/TRBV3-2	TRBJ2-5	NA	TRBD1	TGTGCCAGCAGCCACACGACAGGGGGCCAAGAGACCCAGTACTTC	CASSHTTGGQETQYF
TRBV13	TRBJ1-3	NA	NA	TGTGCCAGCAGCTTAGACAGGGTCCCTGGAAACACCATATATTTT	CASSLDRVPGNTIYF
TRBV29-1	TRBJ2-5	NA	TRBD2	TGCAGCGTTGGTCCTAGCGGGGGCAAAGAGACCCAGTACTTC	CSVGPSGGKETQYF
TRBV27	TRBJ1-3	NA	TRBD1	TGTGCCAGCGGGACGGGACAGGGGGGTGGAAACACCATATATTTT	CASGTGQGGGNTIYF
TRBV19	TRBJ2-7	NA	TRBD1	TGTGCCAGTAGTAGACAGGGGGCCTACGAGCAGTACTTC	CASSRQGAYEQYF
TRBV3-1/TRBV3-2	TRBJ2-5	NA	NA	TGTGCCAGCAGCCAAGGGGGCCCCACGATCCAGTACTTC	CASSQGGPTIQYF
TRBV29-1	TRBJ1-2	NA	TRBD1	TGCAGCGTGGGAAGGACAGGAACTCATGGCTACACCTTC	CSVGRTGTHGYTF
TRBV5-1	TRBJ2-2	NA	NA	TGCGCCAGCAGCCGACAGCAGGGTTCGAACACCGGGGAGCTGTTTTTT	CASSRQQGSNTGELFF
TRBV7-9	TRBJ1-2	NA	TRBD1	TGTGCCAGCAGCACCGGGACAGGCTATGGCTACACCTTC	CASSTGTGYGYTF
TRBV12-5	TRBJ1-2	NA	TRBD1	TGTGCTAGTGGTATTTTTCGGACAGGGGGCTACTATGGCTACACCTTC	CASGIFRTGGYYGYTF
TRBV2	TRBJ2-1	NA	TRBD1	TGTGCCAGCGACAGGGGGCAGGTAAATGAGCAGTTCTTC	CASDRGQVNEQFF
TRBV4-1	TRBJ1-4	NA	TRBD1	TGCGCCAGCAGCCAAGGACAGGGGGGACTCTCTAATGAAAAACTGTTTTTT	CASSQGQGGLSNEKLFF
TRBV2	TRBJ2-1	few	NA	TGTGCCAGCAGCCGGGGTTTCTACAATGAGCAGTTCTTC	CASSRGFYNEQFF
TRBV6-5	TRBJ1-1	NA	NA	TGTGCCAGCAGTTACTTCCCCAGGGGGAACACTGAAGCTTTCTTT	CASSYFPRGNTEAFF
TRBV3-1/TRBV3-2	TRBJ2-5	NA	TRBD2	TGTGCCAGCAGCCAGAGCGGGATACGGGAGACCCAGTACTTC	CASSQSGIRETQYF
TRBV28	TRBJ2-2	NA	NA	TGTGCCAGCAGTCAACCCTGGGCTGACACCGGGGAGCTGTTTTTT	CASSQPWADTGELFF
TRBV27	TRBJ2-7	NA	TRBD1	TGTGCCAGCAGTACCCAACAGGGGCGTAGACCCTACGAGCAGTACTTC	CASSTQQGRRPYEQYF
TRBV29-1	TRBJ2-5	once	TRBD1	TGCAGCGTTGAAGATCGGACAGGGCGGGAGACCCAGTACTTC	CSVEDRTGRETQYF
TRBV30	TRBJ1-5	once	TRBD1	TGTGCCTGGAACGCAAAACGGACAGGGGGCAGTCAGCCCCAGCATTTT	CAWNAKRTGGSQPQHF
TRBV5-4	TRBJ1-2	once	TRBD1	TGTGCCAGCAGCTTTACAGGGGCCTCCTATGGCTACACCTTC	CASSFTGASYGYTF
TRBV13	TRBJ2-7	once	NA	TGTGCCAGCAGCTACTCGCGTAGCTCCTACGAGCAGTACTTC	CASSYSRSSYEQYF
TRBV3-1/TRBV3-2	TRBJ2-5	NA	NA	TGTGCCAGCAGCTCCCATCGGGGGACCCAGTACTTC	CASSSHRGTQYF
TRBV3-1/TRBV3-2	TRBJ2-5	NA	NA	TGTGCCAGCAGCCCCAATTTCAACGGGGAGACCCAGTACTTC	CASSPNFNGETQYF
TRBV28	TRBJ2-7	NA	NA	TGTGCCAGCGGGGGGAAGATCGACGAGCAGTACTTC	CASGGKIDEQYF
TRBV7-9	TRBJ2-1	once	TRBD2	TGTGCCAGCAGCTTAGGGGGGACTATCTACAATGAGCAGTTCTTC	CASSLGGTIYNEQFF
TRBV27	TRBJ1-2	NA	NA	TGTGCCAGCAGTTTAGGAGACTCTGGCTACACCTTC	CASSLGDSGYTF
TRBV2	TRBJ1-5	NA	TRBD1	TGTGCCAGCAGTGCCGACAGGGGTAATCAGCCCCAGCATTTT	CASSADRGNQPQHF
TRBV5-1	TRBJ2-1	NA	TRBD2	TGCGCCAGCAGCTCAACTAGCGGGAGCTCCTACAATGAGCAGTTCTTC	CASSSTSGSSYNEQFF
TRBV27	TRBJ2-5	NA	NA	TGTGCCAGCAGCCTCGGTTCCCCTCTCCCAGAGACCCAGTACTTC	CASSLGSPLPETQYF
TRBV11-2	TRBJ2-2	NA	TRBD1	TGTGCCAGCAGCCCACAGGGGCGACTGAACACCGGGGAGCTGTTTTTT	CASSPQGRLNTGELFF
TRBV2	TRBJ2-7	few	TRBD2	TGTGCCAGCAGAACCGGGACTAGCGGGGGATCCTACGAGCAGTACTTC	CASRTGTSGGSYEQYF
TRBV18	TRBJ2-1	NA	TRBD2	TGTGCCAGCTCACCGACAACTAGCGGGAGTTACAATGAGCAGTTCTTC	CASSPTTSGSYNEQFF
TRBV30	TRBJ1-2	NA	NA	TGTGCCTGGAGCCAACAGGGTTTCGATGGCTACACCTTC	CAWSQQGFDGYTF
TRBV7-9	TRBJ2-3	NA	NA	TGTGCCAGCAGCTTTTTGGGCCTTCCGGGCACAGATACGCAGTATTTT	CASSFLGLPGTDTQYF
TRBV27	TRBJ1-5	NA	NA	TGTGCCAGCAGTTTAGGCGTAGGCGGGCCCCAGCATTTT	CASSLGVGGPQHF
TRBV28	TRBJ1-2	NA	TRBD1	TGTGCCAGCAGCCTTTCGGACAGGGCGGGTAGTGGCTACACCTTC	CASSLSDRAGSGYTF
TRBV4-1	TRBJ1-2	NA	TRBD1	TGCGCCAGCAGCCAAGATGAGGGACAGGTATATGGCTACACCTTC	CASSQDEGQVYGYTF
TRBV12-1	TRBJ1-1	NA	NA	TGTGCCAGCACCCCCACAGCTGAAGCTTTCTTT	CASTPTAEAFF
TRBV5-1	TRBJ2-7	NA	TRBD1	TGCGCCAGCAGCACAGGGACAGCCTACGAGCAGTACTTC	CASSTGTAYEQYF
TRBV27	TRBJ2-7	NA	TRBD1	TGTGCCAGCAGGGGGACAGGCTACGAGCAGTACTTC	CASRGTGYEQYF
TRBV4-1	TRBJ2-1	NA	TRBD2	TGCGCCAGCAGTCCTAGCGGGACGAATGAGAGGGAGCAGTTCTTC	CASSPSGTNEREQFF
TRBV28	TRBJ2-2	NA	NA	TGTGCCAGCAGCAACCTCGACAGAAACACCGGGGAGCTGTTTTTT	CASSNLDRNTGELFF
TRBV24-1	TRBJ2-3	once	NA	TGTGCCACCAGTGAGCCCAGGGAGGCAGATACGCAGTATTTT	CATSEPREADTQYF
TRBV14	TRBJ2-1	NA	NA	TGTGCCAGCAGCCAAGCGGACATTCCGACTGCCTACAATGAGCAGTTCTTC	CASSQADIPTAYNEQFF
TRBV13	TRBJ2-3	NA	TRBD2	TGTGCCAGCAGCTTAGGGCGGGGGGGCACAGATACGCAGTATTTT	CASSLGRGGTDTQYF
TRBV13	TRBJ2-1	NA	TRBD2	TGTGCCAGCAGCTTCCGGCTAGCGGGGGCCTTGGGGCAGTTCTTC	CASSFRLAGALGQFF
TRBV4-3	TRBJ2-5	NA	TRBD1	TGCGCCAGCAGCCCCGGACAGGGGGCCGAGACCCAGTACTTC	CASSPGQGAETQYF
TRBV4-1	TRBJ2-7	NA	TRBD2	TGCGCCAGCAGCCCCAATCCGGGACTAGCGGGAGCCTACGAGCAGTACTTC	CASSPNPGLAGAYEQYF
TRBV7-9	TRBJ2-7	NA	NA	TGTGCCAGCAGCTTAGTGACGGGCGAGCAGTACTTC	CASSLVTGEQYF